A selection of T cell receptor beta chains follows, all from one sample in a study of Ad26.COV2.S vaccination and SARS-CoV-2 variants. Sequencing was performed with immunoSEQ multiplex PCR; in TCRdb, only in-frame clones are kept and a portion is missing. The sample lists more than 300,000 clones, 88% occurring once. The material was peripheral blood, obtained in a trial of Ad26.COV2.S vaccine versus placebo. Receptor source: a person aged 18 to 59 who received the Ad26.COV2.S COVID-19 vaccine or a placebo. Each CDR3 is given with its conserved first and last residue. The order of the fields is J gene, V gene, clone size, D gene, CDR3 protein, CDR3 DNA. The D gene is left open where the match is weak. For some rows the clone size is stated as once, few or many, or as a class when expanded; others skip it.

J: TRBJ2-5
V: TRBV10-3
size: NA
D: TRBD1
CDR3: CAISKTGGQETQYF
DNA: TGTGCCATCAGTAAAACAGGGGGCCAAGAGACCCAGTACTTC

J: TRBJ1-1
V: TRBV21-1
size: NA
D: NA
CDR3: CASSKEECSEAFF
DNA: TGTGCCAGCAGCAAAGAGGAGTGTTCTGAAGCTTTCTTT

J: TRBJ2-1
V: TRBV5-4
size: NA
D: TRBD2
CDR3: CASSLGLAGYNEQFF
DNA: TGTGCCAGCAGCTTGGGACTAGCGGGATACAATGAGCAGTTCTTC

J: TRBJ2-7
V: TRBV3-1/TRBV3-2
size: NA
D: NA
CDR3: CASSQRSYEQYF
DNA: TGTGCCAGCAGCCAGCGGTCTTACGAGCAGTACTTC

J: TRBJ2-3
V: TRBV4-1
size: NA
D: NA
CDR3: CASSQDTGTDTQYF
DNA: TGCGCCAGCAGCCAAGACACAGGCACAGATACGCAGTATTTT

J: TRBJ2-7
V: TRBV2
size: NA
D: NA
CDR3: CATALGVAGRDYEQYF
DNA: TGTGCTACAGCACTAGGGGTGGCCGGCCGGGACTACGAGCAGTACTTC

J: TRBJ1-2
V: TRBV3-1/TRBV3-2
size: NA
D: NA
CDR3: CASRHRSGRNYGYTF
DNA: TGTGCCAGCAGGCACCGTAGCGGACGGAACTATGGCTACACCTTC

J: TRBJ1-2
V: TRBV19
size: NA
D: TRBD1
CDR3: CASRPTGSNYGYTF
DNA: TGTGCCAGTAGACCGACAGGGAGTAACTATGGCTACACCTTC

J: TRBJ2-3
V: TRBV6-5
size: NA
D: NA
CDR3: CASSTGSRTDTQYF
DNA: TGTGCCAGCAGTACAGGTTCGCGCACAGATACGCAGTATTTT

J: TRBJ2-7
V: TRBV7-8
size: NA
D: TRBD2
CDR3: CASRRTSGGFNYEQYF
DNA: TGTGCCAGCAGAAGGACTAGCGGGGGGTTCAACTACGAGCAGTACTTC

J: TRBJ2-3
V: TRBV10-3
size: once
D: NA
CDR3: CAISESDRKGTQYF
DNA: TGTGCCATCAGTGAGAGCGACAGGAAGGGTACGCAGTATTTT

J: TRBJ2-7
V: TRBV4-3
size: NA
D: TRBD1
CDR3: CASSQDFGGQVNEQYF
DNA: TGCGCCAGCAGCCAAGATTTTGGGGGACAGGTCAACGAGCAGTACTTC

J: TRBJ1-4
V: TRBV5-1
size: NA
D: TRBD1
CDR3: CASSWGQPNEKLFF
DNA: TGCGCCAGCAGCTGGGGACAGCCAAATGAAAAACTGTTTTTT

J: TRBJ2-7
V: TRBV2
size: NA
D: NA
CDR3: CASSETTRDEQYF
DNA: TGTGCCAGCAGTGAAACAACTAGGGACGAGCAGTACTTC

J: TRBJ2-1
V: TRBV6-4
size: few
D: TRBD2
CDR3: CASSDTSGGHNEQFF
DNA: TGTGCCAGCAGTGACACTAGCGGGGGTCACAATGAGCAGTTCTTC

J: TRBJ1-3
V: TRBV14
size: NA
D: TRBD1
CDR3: CASNTGGSGNTIYF
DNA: TGTGCCAGCAATACAGGGGGCTCTGGAAACACCATATATTTT

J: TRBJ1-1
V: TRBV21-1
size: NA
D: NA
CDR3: CASSKAQTPANHLNTEAFF
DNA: TGTGCCAGCAGCAAAGCTCAGACCCCAGCTAACCATTTGAACACTGAAGCTTTCTTT

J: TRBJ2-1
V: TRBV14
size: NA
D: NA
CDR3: CASSTYNEQFF
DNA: TGTGCCAGCAGTACGTACAATGAGCAGTTCTTC

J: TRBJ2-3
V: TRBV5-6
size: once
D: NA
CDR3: CASSLGPPGTDTQYF
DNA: TGTGCCAGCAGCTTGGGACCCCCAGGTACGGATACGCAGTATTTT

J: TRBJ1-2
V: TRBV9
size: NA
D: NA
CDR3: CASSVQGIVDGYTF
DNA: TGTGCCAGCAGCGTACAAGGGATCGTAGATGGCTACACCTTC

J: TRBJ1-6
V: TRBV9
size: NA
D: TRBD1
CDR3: CASSAHSNSGTGGNSPLHF
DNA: TGTGCCAGCAGCGCACATTCGAACTCCGGGACAGGGGGGAATTCACCCCTCCACTTT

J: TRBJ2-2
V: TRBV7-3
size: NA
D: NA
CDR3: CASSPAWVGTGELFF
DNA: TGTGCCAGCAGCCCAGCTTGGGTAGGCACCGGGGAGCTGTTTTTT

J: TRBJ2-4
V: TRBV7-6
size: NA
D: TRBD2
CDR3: CASSLSTSGESIQYF
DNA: TGTGCCAGCAGCTTATCGACTAGCGGGGAGAGCATTCAGTACTTC

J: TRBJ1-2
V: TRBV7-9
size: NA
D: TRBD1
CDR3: CASSLGQGNGYTF
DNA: TGTGCCAGCAGCTTGGGACAGGGGAATGGCTACACCTTC

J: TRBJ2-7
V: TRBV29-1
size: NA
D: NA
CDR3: CSVEDLEGFSYEQYF
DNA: TGCAGCGTTGAAGATCTTGAGGGTTTCTCCTACGAGCAGTACTTC

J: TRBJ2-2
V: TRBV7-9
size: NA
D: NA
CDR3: CASSLEGGWTGELFF
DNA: TGTGCCAGCAGCTTAGAAGGGGGATGGACCGGGGAGCTGTTTTTT

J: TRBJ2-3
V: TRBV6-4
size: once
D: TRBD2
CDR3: CASSPTSGGADTQYF
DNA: TGTGCCAGCAGCCCGACTAGCGGGGGAGCAGATACGCAGTATTTT

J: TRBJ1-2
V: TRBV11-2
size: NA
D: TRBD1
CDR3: CASSGWDRTNYGYTF
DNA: TGTGCCAGCAGCGGATGGGACAGGACTAACTATGGCTACACCTTC